This T cell receptor (beta chain) emerged from a study of identical twins. This clonotype was observed a handful of times. In germline, CDR1 is LNHNV, CDR2 YYDKDF (reference sequence). Trimming shortened V by 1 base and J by 0 bases, and 9 bases separated the two germline ends. CDR3 length: 16 residues. TCRdb reprocessed the 5' RACE reads with MiXCR, giving one entry per CDR3 protein. The data contain fewer than 500,000 distinct CDR3 sequences, roughly a quarter of them singletons. The same sample was also studied in work on T cells expressing NK-cell markers. That study reports: Researchers got TCR beta repertoires out of sorted CD3+CD56+NKG2C+, CD3+CD56+NKG2C- and CD3+CD56-NKG2C+ T cells. HCMV seropositivity characterized seven of the eight sequenced donors, and seronegativity one.

The chain uses TRBV15 and TRBJ2-2; D is undetermined. This receptor was taken from a woman aged 18-30 years in good health. Sequenced sample: CD4+ T cells sorted from blood. The CDR3 sequence: CATSRGGSSNTGELFF. The CDR3 DNA follows: TGTGCCACCAGCAGAGGTGGTAGCTCGAACACCGGGGAGCTGTTTTTT.